The 9 T cell receptor beta chains listed next were all sequenced from one sample in a study of cytomegalovirus exposure and HLA in healthy donors. Use of 60 Vbeta and 13 Jbeta primers characterized the PCR. Repertoires were generated with immunoSEQ multiplex PCR, while TCRdb's copy carries only in-frame clones and drops some. The table has more than 110,000 clones, approximately 80% seen once; the top ten hold 5.1%. Input material: PBMCs. Every receptor here comes from a male donor in good health and CMV-seronegative.

The V call is TRBV5-5, the J call TRBJ2-7, with D maybe TRBD1 (6 bases). This CDR3 has 15 residues. Deletions cut 2 bases from V and 3 bases from J, with 15 bases between. Germline assignment: CDR1 SGHKS and CDR2 YYEKEE (reference sequence). CDR3 region: CASSFEDSRNYEQYF. The CDR3 bases are TGTGCCAGCAGCTTCGAGGACAGCAGAAACTACGAGCAGTACTTC.

This chain joins TRBV5-1 and TRBJ2-7; 12 bases are shared with TRBD1. The junction had 9 bases not matched to a gene; V was cut back by 3 bases and J by 5 bases. The germline V gene encodes CDR1 SGHRS and CDR2 YFSETQ. The CDR3 runs to 16 residues. The CDR3 region is CASSSLGQGANNEQYF. DNA for the CDR3: TGCGCCAGCAGCTCGCTGGGACAGGGGGCAAATAACGAGCAGTACTTC.

This sequence joins TRBV5-1 and TRBJ2-2, with unresolved D. Germline lookup yields CDR1 SGHRS and CDR2 YFSETQ. Trimming stripped 7 bases from V and 4 bases from J, with 8 bases between. This CDR3 comprises 12 residues. The CDR3: CASRRSTGELFF. CDR3 bases: TGCGCCAGCCGAAGGAGCACCGGGGAGCTGTTTTTT.

The rearrangement links TRBV7-9 to TRBJ1-2; possibly TRBD1 for D (6 bases). V was clipped by 0 bases and J by 2 bases, with 10 bases between them. This CDR3 has 15 residues. CDR1 is SEHNR and CDR2 is FQNEAQ in the germline V gene (reference sequence). CDR3 nucleotide sequence: TGTGCCAGCAGCTTAGCACCTACAGGGAACTATGGCTACACCTTC. It encodes CASSLAPTGNYGYTF.

CDR3 in amino acids: CASRGRSGANVLTF. The CDR3 nucleotides are TGTGCCAGCAGGGGGCGCTCTGGGGCCAACGTCCTGACTTTC. The chain employs TRBV6-5 and TRBJ2-6; possibly TRBD1 for D (5 bases). There are 14 residues in the CDR3. Germline V gives CDR1 MNHEY, CDR2 SVGAGI. The V and J ends lost 6 bases and 0 bases respectively, with 6 bases between them.

This chain joins TRBV6-5 and TRBJ1-2; D is ambiguous. The CDR3 runs to 13 residues. Germline V lookup: CDR1 MNHEY, CDR2 SVGAGI. Trimming pared 6 bases from V and 0 bases from J, leaving 8 bases between. CDR3 DNA: TGTGCCAGCAGGGAGTCTTCTAACTATGGCTACACCTTC. Amino acid sequence: CASRESSNYGYTF.

Comments on this clone: Other nucleotide sequences in the sample specify the same CDR3. The gene calls are TRBV7-9 and TRBJ1-6; 7 bases map to TRBD1. CDR3 length equals 14 residues. V trimming: 6 bases; J trimming: 7 bases; junction bases outside the gene matches: 6. Germline-derived CDR1 and CDR2 are SEHNR and FQNEAQ (reference sequence). This CDR3 reads CASSLTQGNSPLHF. The CDR3, as DNA: TGTGCCAGCAGTCTGACACAGGGGAATTCACCCCTCCACTTT.

This clone appeared once. The CDR3 DNA follows: TGTGCCAGCAGCCCCCCGGACTCCGCCGGAGGCTATGGCTACACCTTC. Its translation: CASSPPDSAGGYGYTF. The V call is TRBV28, the J call TRBJ1-2; D remains unclear. V was pared by 6 bases and J by 4 bases, with 21 bases between. The CDR3 loop spans 16 amino acids. Germline V CDR1 and CDR2: MDHEN, SYDVKM.

This rearrangement joins TRBV5-6 to TRBJ1-1; 9 bases fit TRBD1. Germline CDR1 and CDR2: SGHDT and YYEEEE. The CDR3 has 13 amino acids. J was trimmed by 5 bases and V by 6 bases; bases with no gene match: 5. CDR3 residues: CASNPQGATEAFF. The CDR3 coding sequence is TGTGCCAGCAACCCACAGGGGGCGACTGAAGCTTTCTTT.